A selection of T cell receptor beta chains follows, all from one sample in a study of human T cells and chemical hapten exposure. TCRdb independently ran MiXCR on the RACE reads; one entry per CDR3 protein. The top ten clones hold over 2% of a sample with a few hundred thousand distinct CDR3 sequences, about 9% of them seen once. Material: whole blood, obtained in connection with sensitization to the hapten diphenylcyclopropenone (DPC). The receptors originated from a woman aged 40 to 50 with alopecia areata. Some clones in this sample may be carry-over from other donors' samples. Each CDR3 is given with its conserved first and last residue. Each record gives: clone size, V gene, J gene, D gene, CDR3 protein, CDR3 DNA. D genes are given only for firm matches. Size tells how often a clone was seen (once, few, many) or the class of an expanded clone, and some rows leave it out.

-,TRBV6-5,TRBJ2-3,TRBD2,CASSYLAGARDTQYF,TGTGCCAGCAGTTATCTAGCGGGAGCCAGAGATACGCAGTATTTT
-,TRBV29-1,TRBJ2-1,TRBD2,CSVLLAGGPVNEQFF,TGCAGCGTCCTTCTGGCGGGAGGGCCAGTCAATGAGCAGTTCTTC
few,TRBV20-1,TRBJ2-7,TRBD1,CSAGRDSHYEQYF,TGCAGTGCTGGCCGGGACAGCCACTACGAGCAGTACTTC
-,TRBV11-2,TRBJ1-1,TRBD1,CASSTGTGGWTEAFF,TGTGCCAGCAGTACCGGGACAGGGGGCTGGACTGAAGCTTTCTTT
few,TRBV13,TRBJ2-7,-,CASSLQGFSSYEQYF,TGTGCCAGCAGCTTGCAGGGGTTTAGCTCCTACGAGCAGTACTTC
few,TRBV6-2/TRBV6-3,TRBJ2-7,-,CASRKAGISYEQYF,TGTGCCAGCCGAAAGGCAGGGATCTCCTACGAGCAGTACTTC
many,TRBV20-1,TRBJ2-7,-,CSAIPFDYEQYF,TGCAGTGCTATCCCCTTTGACTACGAGCAGTACTTC
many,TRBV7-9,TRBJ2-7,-,CASSLALEGAYF,TGTGCCAGCAGCTTAGCGCTGGAGGGGGCATACTTC
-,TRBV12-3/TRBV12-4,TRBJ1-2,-,CASSWSEISNYGYTF,TGTGCCAGCAGTTGGAGCGAGATTTCTAACTATGGCTACACCTTC
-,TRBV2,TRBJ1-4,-,CASTQNTGEKLFF,TGTGCCAGCACTCAAAACACGGGTGAAAAACTGTTTTTT
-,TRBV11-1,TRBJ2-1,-,CASSLARAVYNEQFF,TGTGCCAGCAGCTTAGCCCGAGCGGTGTACAATGAGCAGTTCTTC
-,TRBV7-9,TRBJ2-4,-,CASSLARTPGNIQYF,TGTGCCAGCAGCTTAGCTCGGACCCCAGGGAACATTCAGTACTTC
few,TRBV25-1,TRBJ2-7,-,CASSPRVYF,TGTGCCAGCAGTCCCCGGGTGTACTTC
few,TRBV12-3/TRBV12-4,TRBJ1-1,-,CASSSNGLGSEAFF,TGTGCCAGCAGTTCCAACGGACTTGGGTCTGAAGCTTTCTTT
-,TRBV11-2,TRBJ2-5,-,CASSRPLDSLQETQYF,TGTGCCAGCAGTCGACCTCTGGACAGCCTTCAAGAGACCCAGTACTTC
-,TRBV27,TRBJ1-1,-,CASRGSRGRDLNTEAFF,TGTGCCAGCAGGGGGAGTCGGGGGAGGGACTTGAACACTGAAGCTTTCTTT
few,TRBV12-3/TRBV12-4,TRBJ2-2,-,CASAQANTGELFF,TGTGCCAGCGCACAAGCGAACACCGGGGAGCTGTTTTTT
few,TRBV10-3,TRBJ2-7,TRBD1,CAISPRTGSPYEQYF,TGTGCCATCAGTCCTCGGACAGGATCCCCCTACGAGCAGTACTTC
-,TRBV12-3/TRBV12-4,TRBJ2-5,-,CASSVRGGETQYF,TGTGCCAGCAGCGTCAGGGGTGGCGAGACCCAGTACTTC
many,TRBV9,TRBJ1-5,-,CASSVYGGENQPQHF,TGTGCCAGCAGCGTTTATGGGGGCGAGAATCAGCCCCAGCATTTT
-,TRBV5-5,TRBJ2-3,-,CASSLLGLRNTDTQYF,TGTGCCAGCAGCTTGCTCGGACTACGAAACACAGATACGCAGTATTTT
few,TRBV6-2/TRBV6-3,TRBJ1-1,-,CATGLGTEAFF,TGTGCTACAGGGTTGGGGACTGAAGCTTTCTTT
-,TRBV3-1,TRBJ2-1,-,CASSPPPPTRANEQFF,TGTGCCAGCAGCCCCCCGCCTCCTACTAGAGCCAATGAGCAGTTCTTC
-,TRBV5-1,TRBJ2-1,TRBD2,CASSSAGLAGGREQFF,TGCGCCAGCAGCTCGGCGGGACTAGCGGGAGGGCGTGAGCAGTTCTTC
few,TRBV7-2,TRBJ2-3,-,CASSYSGTLADTQYF,TGTGCCAGCAGTTACTCCGGGACCCTGGCAGATACGCAGTATTTT
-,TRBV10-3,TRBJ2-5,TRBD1,CAITKGTGERETQYF,TGTGCCATCACGAAAGGGACAGGGGAGAGGGAGACCCAGTACTTC
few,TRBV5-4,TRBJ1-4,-,CASSLLVGAREKLFF,TGTGCCAGCAGCTTGCTAGTCGGGGCCAGGGAAAAACTGTTTTTT
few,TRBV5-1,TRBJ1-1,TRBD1,CASSLDRDRVTEAFF,TGCGCCAGCAGCTTGGATAGGGACAGGGTTACTGAAGCTTTCTTT
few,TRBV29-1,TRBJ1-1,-,CSVGYLQGNTEAFF,TGTAGCGTTGGGTATCTACAGGGTAACACTGAAGCTTTCTTT
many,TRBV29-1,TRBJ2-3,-,CSVSRQETDTQYF,TGCAGCGTTTCCCGTCAGGAGACAGATACGCAGTATTTT
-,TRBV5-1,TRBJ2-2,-,CASSLEGGSFTGELFF,TGCGCCAGCAGCTTGGAGGGCGGGTCCTTCACCGGGGAGCTGTTTTTT
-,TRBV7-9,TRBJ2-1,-,CASSFFGGVVNEQFF,TGTGCCAGCAGCTTCTTCGGGGGAGTAGTGAATGAGCAGTTCTTC
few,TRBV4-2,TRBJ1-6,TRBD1,CASSQGTGGGSPLHF,TGTGCCAGCAGCCAAGGGACAGGGGGAGGCTCACCCCTCCACTTT
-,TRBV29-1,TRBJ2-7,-,CSVASGPDYEQYF,TGCAGCGTCGCGTCGGGACCAGACTACGAGCAGTACTTC
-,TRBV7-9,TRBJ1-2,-,CASSLVRTYGYTF,TGTGCCAGCAGCTTAGTAAGAACCTATGGCTACACCTTC
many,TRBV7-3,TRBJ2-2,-,CASSVTGQGPTGELFF,TGTGCCAGCAGCGTAACAGGACAAGGGCCCACCGGGGAGCTGTTTTTT
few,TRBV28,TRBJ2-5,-,CASSLSYTYQETQYF,TGTGCCAGCAGTTTAAGCTACACCTACCAAGAGACCCAGTACTTC
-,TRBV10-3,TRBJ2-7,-,CAISGQSSYEQYF,TGTGCCATCAGTGGGCAAAGCTCCTACGAGCAGTACTTC
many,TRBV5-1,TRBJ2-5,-,CASSPQGGLAEETQYF,TGCGCCAGCAGCCCCCAGGGGGGGCTAGCCGAAGAGACCCAGTACTTC